A selection of T cell receptor beta chains follows, all from one sample in a study of T-cell memory formation after mild COVID-19. One entry per CDR3 protein results from TCRdb running MiXCR on the 5' RACE reads. The sample consists of 400,000 to 550,000 distinct CDR3 sequences, approximately 25% of them appearing once. Specimen: PBMCs or a T cell subset sorted from them (not recorded which). These TCRs come from an adult woman who had mild COVID-19 (a few samples of this study predate the infection). Cell type and time point are not known. Both conserved end residues are part of each CDR3. A D gene is named only where the DNA matches it firmly. The size of a clone is reported for some rows only, either as once, few or many, or as a class for expanded clones.

TRBV5-1	TRBJ1-1	TRBD1	few	TGCGCCAGCAGCTTGCGAACCGGGACAGGGAACACTGAAGCTTTCTTT	CASSLRTGTGNTEAFF
TRBV9	TRBJ2-4	NA	NA	TGTGCCAGCAGCGTAGGAGGGGCGGGGAAAAACATTCAGTACTTC	CASSVGGAGKNIQYF
TRBV3-1	TRBJ2-7	NA	many	TGTGCCAGCAGCCAAGCTCGCTACGAGCAGTACTTC	CASSQARYEQYF
TRBV3-1	TRBJ2-3	NA	NA	TGTGCCAGCAGCCCTCGGGGGAACACAGATACGCAGTATTTT	CASSPRGNTDTQYF
TRBV25-1	TRBJ1-4	NA	NA	TGTGCCAGCAGTGAATGGGGGACACGTAATGAAAAACTGTTTTTT	CASSEWGTRNEKLFF
TRBV20-1	TRBJ1-4	NA	few	TGCAGTGCTAGCAGTGGGGGCCCGAATGAAAAACTGTTTTTT	CSASSGGPNEKLFF
TRBV7-9	TRBJ1-1	NA	many	TGTGCCAGCAGCTCCCCAACACAGAACACTGAAGCTTTCTTT	CASSSPTQNTEAFF
TRBV9	TRBJ2-5	NA	few	TGTGCCAGCAGCGCGACGGGGTTTCAAGAGACCCAGTACTTC	CASSATGFQETQYF
TRBV20-1	TRBJ2-7	TRBD2	NA	TGCAGTGCTAGAGTCGGCGGGAGGGCCTTTGGATACGAGCAGTACTTC	CSARVGGRAFGYEQYF
TRBV7-8	TRBJ1-2	NA	NA	TGTGCCAGCAGCCCCTCCGCTTATTGGGGGGGGCATGGCTACACCTTC	CASSPSAYWGGHGYTF
TRBV7-9	TRBJ2-1	TRBD2	NA	TGTGCCAGCAGCTTAGGGACTAGCGGGAGCTATGAGCAGTTCTTC	CASSLGTSGSYEQFF
TRBV30	TRBJ2-7	NA	NA	TGTGCCTGGAGTCCCTACTCCTACGAGCAGTACTTC	CAWSPYSYEQYF
TRBV6-5	TRBJ1-2	NA	many	TGTGCCAGCAGTCGTCAGGGGTATGGCTACACCTTC	CASSRQGYGYTF
TRBV6-1	TRBJ2-3	NA	few	TGTGCCAGCAGTGAAGGAAAACTCCCTCTCACAGATACGCAGTATTTT	CASSEGKLPLTDTQYF
TRBV7-9	TRBJ1-1	TRBD1	NA	TGTGCCAGCAGCTCGGACAGGGGGCAAGCTTTCTTT	CASSSDRGQAFF
TRBV6-6	TRBJ2-6	NA	few	TGTGCCAGCAGTTACGGGGCAGGGGTGTTCTCTGGGGCCAACGTCCTGACTTTC	CASSYGAGVFSGANVLTF
TRBV7-9	TRBJ2-1	TRBD2	few	TGTGCCAGCAGCCCTACTAGCGGCAATGAGCAGTTCTTC	CASSPTSGNEQFF